This entry is about one T cell receptor beta chain. Its antigen is not identified. With a J-beta primer mix and a sample-barcoded 5' primer, a second PCR ran about 7 to 11 cycles. TCRdb re-analysed the 5' RACE reads in MiXCR, keeping a single row per CDR3 protein. The sample yields 700,000 to 900,000 distinct CDR3 sequences, about 26% seen once. The sample belongs to a study of blood T cells in healthy people across ages. Study results and limitations: The fall in TCR beta diversity per million T cells was roughly linear with age.

Germline V gene data show CDR1 as MGHDK and CDR2 as SYGVNS. V lost 7 bases, J lost 6 bases, and 9 bases stayed unmatched. The CDR3 runs 15 residues. The sample was also reused in another study, on T cells of mothers and their children.

The rearrangement joins TRBV25-1 to TRBJ2-2, with TRBD2 matching 9 bases. The receptor's source is a boy aged 10-17 years in good health. Sequenced material: blood. The CDR3 sequence: CASTTSGGLAGELFF. CDR3 DNA sequence: TGTGCCAGCACCACCAGCGGGGGGTTGGCCGGGGAGCTGTTTTTT.